This passage covers 4 T cell receptor beta chains from one sample sequenced in a study of T cells after yellow fever vaccination. MiXCR, run by TCRdb on the 5' RACE reads, gives a single entry per CDR3 protein. This sample has roughly 300,000 distinct CDR3 sequences; roughly 6.8% occur once, and the top ten carry over 15%. This specimen consisted of PBMCs, obtained about 41 days after the first yellow fever vaccination. The receptors stem from a man aged 18 to 30 who received the YFV17D yellow fever vaccine.

The chain is built from TRBV2 and TRBJ2-1; possible D gene TRBD1, 5 bases. V was cut by 2 bases and J by 12 bases, with 14 bases left in between. Per the germline V gene, CDR1 is SNHLY and CDR2 is FYNNEI. The CDR3 runs 13 residues. For the CDR3, the DNA is TGTGCCAGCAGTGAAAATCTCAGGGTGAGGCAGTTCTTC. Translation gives CASSENLRVRQFF.

A few counts support this clonotype. This chain uses TRBV27 with TRBJ2-1; 8 bases align to TRBD1. The CDR3 contains 16 residues. The ends lost 6 bases at V and 6 bases at J; junction bases unmatched: 13. Germline V CDR1 and CDR2: MNHEY, SMNVEV (reference sequence). CDR3 DNA: TGTGCCAGCAGCTACTCCCTCAGGGGGCCTAGCAATGAGCAGTTCTTC. As protein: CASSYSLRGPSNEQFF.

The genes are TRBV10-3 and TRBJ1-1, with 10 bases identical to TRBD1. J lost 11 bases, V lost 4 bases, and 16 bases had no gene match. Germline V CDR1 and CDR2: ENHRY, SYGVKD. The CDR3 runs to 16 residues. The CDR3 region is CAISGGYEGQGEGAFF. CDR3 DNA: TGTGCCATCAGTGGAGGGTATGAAGGACAGGGGGAAGGGGCTTTCTTT.

The rearrangement links TRBV7-2 to TRBJ2-1, with D tentatively TRBD1 (6 bases). V lost 8 bases to trimming and J lost 14 bases, with 22 bases between them. This CDR3 region has 13 residues. Per germline, CDR1 SGHTA and CDR2 FQGNSA. For the CDR3, the DNA is TGTGCCAGCCGGAAGGACAGAGTGAACTTTGAGTTCTTC. Protein: CASRKDRVNFEFF.